This T cell receptor (beta chain) was recorded in a study of graft-versus-host responses after intestinal transplantation. Across the study: In this cohort, recipients had multivisceral, liver-intestinal, or isolated intestinal transplants. Study conclusions and caveats: Among recipient marrow samples, GvH clones were found; some appeared first in ileum or blood. Early post-transplant HvG declines tracked with peak circulating GvH clone levels.

The method was immunoSEQ multiplex PCR; TCRdb's version includes in-frame clones alone and lacks a portion of them. Here the sample spans under 40,000 clones, around 96% being singletons. The CDR3 contains 16 residues. Germline V gene sequence: CDR1 MGHRA, CDR2 YSYEKL. V lost 10 bases and J 12 bases, leaving 34 bases between the germline ends. On this clone: The antigen remains undetermined.

The chain joins TRBV4-1 to TRBJ2-7, with D perhaps TRBD1 (6 bases). This receptor was obtained from a human patient who received an intestinal transplant, so some T cells may come from the graft donor. The sample here was PBMCs, taken 16 days after intestinal transplant. CDR3 nucleotide sequence: TGCGCCACCGGAGGCACAGGGCGTGGGGCTTGGGGTGGTCTGTACTTC. Translation: CATGGTGRGAWGGLYF.